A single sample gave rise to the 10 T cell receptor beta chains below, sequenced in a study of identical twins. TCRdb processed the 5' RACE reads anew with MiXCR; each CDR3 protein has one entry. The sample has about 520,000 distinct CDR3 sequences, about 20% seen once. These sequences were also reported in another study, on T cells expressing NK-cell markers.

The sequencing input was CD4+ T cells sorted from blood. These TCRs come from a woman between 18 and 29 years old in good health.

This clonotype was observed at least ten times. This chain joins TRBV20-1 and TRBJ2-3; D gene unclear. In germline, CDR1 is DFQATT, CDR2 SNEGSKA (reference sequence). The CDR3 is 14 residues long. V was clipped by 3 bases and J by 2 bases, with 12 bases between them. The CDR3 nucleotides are TGCAGTGCTAGCCTTAACGCGAACACAGATACGCAGTATTTT. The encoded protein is CSASLNANTDTQYF.

CDR3 sequence: CSVDHGYEQYF. The CDR3 DNA is TGCAGCGTTGACCACGGCTACGAGCAGTACTTC. The chain is built from TRBV29-1 and TRBJ2-7; no clear D. CDR1 is SQVTM, CDR2 ANQGSEA, per germline. This CDR3 contains 11 residues. Trimming pared 3 bases from V and 3 bases from J, leaving 6 bases between.

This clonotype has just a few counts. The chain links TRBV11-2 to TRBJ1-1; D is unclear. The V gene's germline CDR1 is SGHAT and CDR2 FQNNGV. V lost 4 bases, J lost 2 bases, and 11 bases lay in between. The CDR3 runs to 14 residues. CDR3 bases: TGTGCCAGCAGCTCCCGGACGGTCAACACTGAAGCTTTCTTT. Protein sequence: CASSSRTVNTEAFF.

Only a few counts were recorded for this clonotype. This CDR3 reads CASSERLDRGPGGANVLTF. CDR3 DNA: TGTGCCAGCAGTGAAAGGCTTGACAGGGGGCCGGGAGGGGCCAACGTCCTGACTTTC. V and J are TRBV25-1 and TRBJ2-6; 10 bases are a match to TRBD1. CDR3 size: 19 residues. The germline CDR1 and CDR2 sequences are MGHDK and SYGVNS. V trimming: 2 bases; J trimming: 4 bases; junction bases outside the gene matches: 11.

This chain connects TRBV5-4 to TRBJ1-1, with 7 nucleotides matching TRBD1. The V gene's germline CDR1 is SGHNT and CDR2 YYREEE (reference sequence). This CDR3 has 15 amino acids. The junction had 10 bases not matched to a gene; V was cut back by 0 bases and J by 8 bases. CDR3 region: CASSLAGRQGSEAFF. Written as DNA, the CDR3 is TGTGCCAGCAGCTTGGCAGGGAGACAGGGTTCCGAAGCTTTCTTT.

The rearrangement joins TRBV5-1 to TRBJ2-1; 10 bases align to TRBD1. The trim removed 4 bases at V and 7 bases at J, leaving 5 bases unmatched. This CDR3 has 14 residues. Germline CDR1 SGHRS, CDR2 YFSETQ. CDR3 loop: CASSHRDRGNEQFF. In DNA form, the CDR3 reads TGCGCCAGCAGCCACCGGGACAGGGGAAATGAGCAGTTCTTC.

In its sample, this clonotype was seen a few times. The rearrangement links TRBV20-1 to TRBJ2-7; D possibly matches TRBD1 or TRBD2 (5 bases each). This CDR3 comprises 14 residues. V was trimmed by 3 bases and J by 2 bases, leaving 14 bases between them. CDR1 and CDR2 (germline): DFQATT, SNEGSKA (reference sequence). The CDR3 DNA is TGCAGTGCTAGTCGGGACCGGAGGCCCTACGAGCAGTACTTC. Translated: CSASRDRRPYEQYF.

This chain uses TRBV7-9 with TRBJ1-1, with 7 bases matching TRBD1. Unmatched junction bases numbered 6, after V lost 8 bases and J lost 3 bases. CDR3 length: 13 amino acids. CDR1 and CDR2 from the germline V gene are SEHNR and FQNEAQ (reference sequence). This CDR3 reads CASGIQGYTEAFF. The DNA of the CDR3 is TGTGCCAGCGGTATACAGGGGTACACTGAAGCTTTCTTT.

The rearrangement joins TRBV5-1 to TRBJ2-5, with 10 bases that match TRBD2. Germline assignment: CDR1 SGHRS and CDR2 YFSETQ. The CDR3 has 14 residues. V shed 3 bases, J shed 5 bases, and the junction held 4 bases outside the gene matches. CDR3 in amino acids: CASSSGLAVETQYF. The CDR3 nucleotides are TGCGCCAGCAGCTCCGGACTAGCGGTGGAGACCCAGTACTTC.

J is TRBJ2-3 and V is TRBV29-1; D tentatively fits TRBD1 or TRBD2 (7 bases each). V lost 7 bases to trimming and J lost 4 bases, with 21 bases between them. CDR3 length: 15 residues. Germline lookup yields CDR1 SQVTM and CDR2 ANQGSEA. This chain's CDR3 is CSAQGGPEGADTQYF. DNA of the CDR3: TGCAGCGCCCAGGGGGGGCCGGAAGGGGCAGATACGCAGTATTTT.